The clone carrying this T cell receptor beta chain was seen a few times. This entry belongs to a study of post-analysis software for immune sequencing data. cDNA libraries for TCR beta contained unique molecular identifiers. TCRdb re-derived calls from the PCR reads in MiXCR, one entry per CDR3 protein. Among about 820,000 distinct CDR3 sequences listed, around 53% were seen once. Sample: blood. The sequence was collected from a girl aged 5 to 17 with multiple sclerosis.

CDR3 sequence reads: CASSQMLVGHEQYF. The CDR3 DNA is TGCGCCAGCAGCCAAATGCTCGTGGGACACGAGCAGTACTTC. The chain carries TRBV4-1 and TRBJ2-7; D may be TRBD1 or TRBD2 (5 bases each). The CDR3 covers 14 residues. The V end was cut by 2 bases, the J end by 5 bases, with 13 bases between. Germline CDR1 and CDR2: MGHRA and YSYEKL.